The T cell receptor beta chain described here comes from a study of shared clonotypes between healthy human individuals. V dropped 6 bases and J dropped 6 bases, with 18 bases sitting between them. The CDR3 extends over 15 amino acids. CDR1 SGHTA and CDR2 FQGNSA come from the germline V gene. Profiled with immunoSEQ multiplex PCR; TCRdb holds only in-frame clones, not every one. The sample contains nearly 1 million clones, approximately 80% of which appear only once. Sequencing was carried out using memory CD4+ T cells sorted from blood. Subset given: CD45RA-negative fraction. The chain couples TRBV7-2 to TRBJ2-1; D possibly uses TRBD1 or TRBD2 (6 bases each). The receptor was isolated from a man in his late teens or twenties in good health. The CDR3 loop is CASSFDRLAINEQFF. CDR3 nucleotide sequence: TGTGCCAGCAGTTTCGACAGGCTAGCGATCAATGAGCAGTTCTTC. The whole variable domain, remainder taken from reference TRBV7-2 and TRBJ2-1, is GAGVSQSPSNKVTEKGKDVELRCDPISGHTALYWYRQSLGQGLEFLIYFQGNSAPDKSGLPSDRFSAERTGGSVSTLTIQRTQQEDSAVYLCASSFDRLAINEQFFGPGTRLTVL.